The T cell receptor beta chain described here comes from a study of cytomegalovirus exposure and HLA in healthy donors. Study-wide context: When 398 donors were genotyped, roughly 82% of them were found to fall in the Caucasian-associated ancestry cluster.

The study ran its PCR with 60 Vbeta and 13 Jbeta primers. Measured with immunoSEQ multiplex PCR; TCRdb has only the in-frame clones, and not every one. The sample holds some 200,000 clones, 80% seen once. Study-level points and caveats: Presence/absence analyses treated sequencing depth as roughly uniform across donors. A prior analysis recorded that most TCR beta V segments were productive about 87% or about 30% of the time. Associated with cytomegalovirus, according to the listing, were 164 TCR beta chains.

Worth noting for this clone: What it recognizes is unknown.

V lost 1 base to trimming and J lost 6 bases; unmatched junction nucleotides: 5. Germline V lookup: CDR1 SEHNR, CDR2 FQNEAQ (reference sequence). The CDR3 has 15 residues. The chain links TRBV7-9 to TRBJ2-1; TRBD2 agrees at 8 bases. The clonotype comes from a boy younger than 18 in good health and CMV-seronegative. Sequenced material: PBMCs. CDR3 DNA: TGTGCCAGCAGCTTAGGGGGACTAGGGGGCAATGAGCAGTTCTTC. It yields the protein CASSLGGLGGNEQFF.